The 25 T cell receptor beta chains in this list originate from one sample, sequenced in a study of a mutant IDH1 vaccine in newly diagnosed glioma (TCRdb year 2021). The antigens these receptors bind are not known. The time point label here, explained by the study, means: week 35, safety follow-up. Each vaccine dose was 300 ug of a 20-mer mutant IDH1 peptide in Montanide, given subcutaneously with topical imiquimod. Receptors were amplified or captured by the immunoSEQ multiplex PCR assay. TCRdb obtained this table from immuneACCESS and retained in-frame rearrangements with V and J assigned. These tables miss some clones; where compared with another copy, unresolved V genes account for less than half of the shortfall, and the remainder is unexplained. The sample profile shows just under 70,000 clones; roughly 84% of them were found once. The leading ten clones occupy approximately 12% of the sample.

The specimen comprised PBMCs, sampled from a glioma patient whose treatment included an IDH1 peptide vaccine. Source of these receptors: a young man with glioma.

The CDR3 protein is CASSPSGTGGLSYGYTF. Written as DNA, the CDR3 is TGTGCCAGCAGCCCCTCCGGGACAGGGGGCTTGAGCTATGGCTACACCTTC. The chain uses TRBV4-2 and TRBJ1-2, with 12 bases matching TRBD1. V lost 4 bases and J lost 4; bases outside the gene matches: 10. This CDR3 region has 17 residues. In germline, CDR1 is LGHNA, CDR2 YNFKEQ.

This CDR3 reads CASSNGDGVTEKLFF. CDR3 bases: TGTGCCAGCAGTAACGGGGATGGAGTGACCGAAAAACTGTTTTTT. V and J are TRBV2 and TRBJ1-4; D is unresolved. Germline V gene data show CDR1 as SNHLY and CDR2 as FYNNEI. The CDR3 length is 15 residues. Trimming cost V 5 bases and J 8 bases, with 18 bases left between them.

The rearrangement uses TRBV9 and TRBJ1-2; 12 nucleotides align to TRBD1. The ends lost 3 bases at V and 5 bases at J; junction bases unmatched: 5. The CDR3 is 15 residues long. CDR1 SGDLS and CDR2 YYNGEE come from the germline V gene. The CDR3 loop reads CASSAPGQGAYGYTF. The CDR3 coding sequence is TGTGCCAGCAGCGCCCCGGGACAGGGGGCATATGGCTACACCTTC.

The rearrangement uses TRBV5-4 and TRBJ2-2; 9 nucleotides agree with TRBD1. Germline V CDR1 and CDR2: SGHNT, YYREEE (reference sequence). V lost 0 bases, J lost 2 bases, and 2 bases stayed unmatched. The CDR3 totals 16 residues. The CDR3 DNA sequence: TGTGCCAGCAGCTTGGAGGACAGGGGTAACACCGGGGAGCTGTTTTTT. Its protein is CASSLEDRGNTGELFF.

CDR3 nucleotides: TGTGCTAGTGGTTTGTCGCTAATCGGTGCTTTCTTT. Translating it yields CASGLSLIGAFF. The chain is built from TRBV12-5 and TRBJ1-1; D ambiguous. V lost 2 bases and J 11 bases, leaving 12 bases between the germline ends. The CDR3 runs 12 residues. Germline V gives CDR1 LGHNT, CDR2 FRNRAP.

This chain links TRBV29-1 with TRBJ2-4, with 7 bases matching TRBD1. V lost 3 bases to trimming and J lost 6 bases; unmatched junction nucleotides: 5. The CDR3 is 13 amino acids. Germline CDR1 reads SQVTM; CDR2 reads ANQGSEA. In DNA form, the CDR3 reads TGCAGCGTTGATGTCTCAGGGGGAAACATTCAGTACTTC. Protein sequence: CSVDVSGGNIQYF.

CDR3 nucleotides: TGTGCCTGGCAGTCTAACTATGGCTACACCTTC. This encodes CAWQSNYGYTF. V gene TRBV30 combines with J gene TRBJ1-2; D unclear. CDR1 is GTSNPN and CDR2 is SVGIG in the germline V gene (reference sequence). V was clipped by 5 bases and J by 0 bases, with 4 bases between them. CDR3 length: 11 residues.

This sequence joins TRBV25-1 and TRBJ1-1; possibly TRBD1 for D (5 bases). Germline lookup yields CDR1 MGHDK and CDR2 SYGVNS. The CDR3 extends over 15 amino acids. Trimming pared 0 bases from V and 1 base from J, leaving 9 bases between. The CDR3 protein is CASSEYRGTNTEAFF. CDR3 in DNA: TGTGCCAGCAGTGAATACCGGGGGACGAACACTGAAGCTTTCTTT. The full variable domain, with the rest looked up from reference TRBV25-1 and TRBJ1-1, is EADIYQTPRYLVIGTGKKITLECSQTMGHDKMYWYQQDPGMELHLIHYSYGVNSTEKGDLSSESTVSRIRTEHFPLTLESARPSHTSQYLCASSEYRGTNTEAFFGQGTRLTVV.

Turning to this clone: Compared with germline, one end of the junction differs, possibly owing to a read error. The V and J genes are TRBV7-7 and TRBJ2-7; 8 nucleotides line up with TRBD2. The germline V gene encodes CDR1 SSHAT and CDR2 FNYEAQ (reference sequence). The length of the CDR3 is 13 residues. The CDR3 region has the DNA TGTGCTAGCAGCCTCACGGGACTAGGCGAGCAGTACTTC. Its protein is CASSLTGLGEQYF.

Here the CDR3 DNA reads TGCGCCAGCAGCCAAGTCGGGACAGGGTATGAAAAACTGTTTTTT. This translates into CASSQVGTGYEKLFF. This chain joins TRBV4-3 and TRBJ1-4; 9 positions match TRBD1. V lost 1 base and J lost 6; bases outside the gene matches: 3. The CDR3 consists of 15 residues. CDR1 is LGHNA and CDR2 is YSLEER in the germline V gene.

The chain links TRBV28 to TRBJ2-2, with D maybe TRBD2 (5 bases). Germline assignment: CDR1 MDHEN and CDR2 SYDVKM. The V gene lost 6 bases and the J gene lost 5 bases, with 10 bases spanning the gap. This CDR3 is built from 13 residues. The CDR3 is CASRDSRTGELFF. The CDR3 nucleotides are TGTGCCAGCAGGGACTCTAGAACCGGGGAGCTGTTTTTT.

This clone was seen more than once but under ten times. This chain uses TRBV7-2 with TRBJ1-1; 7 bases fit TRBD1. CDR3 length: 16 residues. Trimming removed 1 base from V and 6 bases from J; junction bases left unmatched: 11. Germline V gene lookup returns CDR1 SGHTA and CDR2 FQGNSA. Written as DNA, the CDR3 is TGTGCCAGCAGCTTAGGACCTTACAGGGGTTATCCTGAAGCTTTCTTT. It yields the protein CASSLGPYRGYPEAFF.

This clone was picked up a small number of times. The rearrangement links TRBV7-2 to TRBJ1-1, with D possibly matching TRBD1 (6 bases). The V end lost 2 bases, the J end lost 4 bases, and 11 bases lay between the germline ends. The CDR3 has 14 residues. From germline, CDR1 is SGHTA and CDR2 FQGNSA. This CDR3 reads CASSLRQVGTEAFF. The CDR3 coding sequence is TGTGCCAGCAGCTTAAGACAGGTCGGCACTGAAGCTTTCTTT.

The genes are TRBV2 and TRBJ2-2; TRBD1 aligns across 8 bases. Per the germline V gene, CDR1 is SNHLY and CDR2 is FYNNEI. J was trimmed by 7 bases and V by 6 bases; bases with no gene match: 7. CDR3 length equals 14 residues. As DNA, the CDR3 is TGTGCCAGCAGGGTGACAGGGGACGGCGGGGAGCTGTTTTTT. It yields the protein CASRVTGDGGELFF.

The CDR3: CASSDSKGARGDGSYEQYF. CDR3 bases: TGTGCCAGCAGTGACTCGAAAGGTGCAAGGGGCGACGGGTCCTACGAGCAGTACTTC. The V call is TRBV6-4, the J call TRBJ2-7; a weak D match, TRBD1 (5 bases). This CDR3 has 19 residues. Germline CDR1 reads MRHNA; CDR2 reads SNTAGT. Trimming removed 0 bases from V and 1 base from J, with 22 bases in between.

The chain combines TRBV4-2 with TRBJ2-5, with D tentatively TRBD2 (7 bases). The V end was cut by 4 bases, the J end by 2 bases, with 14 bases between. Per the germline V gene, CDR1 is LGHNA and CDR2 is YNFKEQ. The CDR3 is made up of 15 amino acids. Written as DNA, the CDR3 is TGTGCCAGCAGCCCCAGGAGGGGGGGGCAAGAGACCCAGTACTTC. This gives the protein CASSPRRGGQETQYF.

This clone was seen more than once but under ten times. The V call is TRBV18, the J call TRBJ1-1; 7 bases agree with TRBD1. The trim removed 5 bases at V and 0 bases at J, leaving 6 bases unmatched. This CDR3 is 15 amino acids long. Germline CDR1 and CDR2: KGHSH and LQKENI. DNA of the CDR3: TGTGCCAGCTCAGGGGACAGAGTTATGAACACTGAAGCTTTCTTT. Translated, it gives CASSGDRVMNTEAFF.

The V gene is TRBV27, the J gene TRBJ1-2; D perhaps matches TRBD1 (5 bases). This CDR3 spans 13 amino acids. Between the trimmed V and J ends, which lost 3 bases and 4 bases, there was a span of 9 bases. Germline V gives CDR1 MNHEY, CDR2 SMNVEV (reference sequence). The CDR3 nucleotides read TGTGCCAGCAGTTTGAGGGGAGTCTATGGCTACACCTTC. This gives the protein CASSLRGVYGYTF.

This clone appeared once. V gene TRBV7-9 combines with J gene TRBJ2-7; 8 bases are a match to TRBD1. Trimming cost V 5 bases and J 1 base; bases outside gene matches: 7. This CDR3 contains 15 residues. Germline CDR1 and CDR2: SEHNR and FQNEAQ (reference sequence). The CDR3 coding sequence is TGTGCCAGCAGCCAGAGGGGACAGGAGTCCTACGAGCAGTACTTC. Its translation: CASSQRGQESYEQYF.

This chain connects TRBV4-2 to TRBJ1-2; no clear D. With 3 bases removed from V and 2 bases from J, the gap between germline ends came to 19 bases. CDR1 and CDR2 from the germline V gene are LGHNA and YNFKEQ. The CDR3 runs to 17 residues. CDR3 in DNA: TGTGCCAGCAGCCATCCCTATTCCAGGACGGGGAACTATGGCTACACCTTC. Translated, it gives CASSHPYSRTGNYGYTF.

This clone was picked up one time. The genes are TRBV19 and TRBJ1-2; a weak D match, TRBD1 (5 bases). Germline V gene lookup returns CDR1 LNHDA and CDR2 SQIVND (reference sequence). The V end lost 5 bases, the J end lost 7 bases, and 11 bases lay between the germline ends. The CDR3 runs 12 residues. CDR3 residues: CASSERTLGYTF. CDR3 DNA sequence: TGTGCCAGTAGTGAAAGGACACTTGGCTACACCTTC.

V usage is TRBV13 and J usage is TRBJ2-7; 7 bases fit TRBD2. V shed 2 bases, J shed 5 bases, and the junction held 0 bases outside the gene matches. Per the germline V gene, CDR1 is PRHDT and CDR2 is FYEKMQ (reference sequence). CDR3 size: 12 residues. This chain's CDR3 is CASSLSGNEQYF. The CDR3 DNA reads TGTGCCAGCAGCTTAAGCGGGAACGAGCAGTACTTC.

V usage is TRBV18 and J usage is TRBJ1-5; D uncertain. CDR3 length: 13 amino acids. The germline V gene has CDR1 KGHSH and CDR2 LQKENI. V lost 2 bases and J 3 bases, leaving 5 bases between the germline ends. The CDR3 bases are TGTGCCAGCTCACCAGGACCCAATCAGCCCCAGCATTTT. It specifies CASSPGPNQPQHF. The entire variable domain, with the rest obtained from reference TRBV18 and TRBJ1-5, is as follows: NAGVMQNPRHLVRRRGQEARLRCSPMKGHSHVYWYRQLPEEGLKFMVYLQKENIIDESGMPKERFSAEFPKEGPSILRIQQVVRGDSAAYFCASSPGPNQPQHFGDGTRLSIL.

The V and J genes are TRBV30 and TRBJ1-1; D is uncertain. Germline V gene data show CDR1 as GTSNPN and CDR2 as SVGIG (reference sequence). CDR3 size: 13 residues. The V and J ends lost 0 bases and 1 base respectively, with 6 bases between them. In DNA, the CDR3 is TGTGCCTGGAGTGTAGGATGGAACACTGAAGCTTTCTTT. Translating it yields CAWSVGWNTEAFF.

The rearrangement uses TRBV7-2 and TRBJ2-7; D is ambiguous. Looked up from germline, CDR1 is SGHTA and CDR2 is FQGNSA. The CDR3 sequence is 13 residues long. V dropped 2 bases and J dropped 3 bases, with 8 bases sitting between them. The CDR3 here is CASSLPYSYEQYF. CDR3 nucleotides: TGTGCCAGCAGCTTACCCTACAGCTACGAGCAGTACTTC.